The clone carrying this TCR beta chain came up many times. Its antigen is as yet unknown. The data were obtained in a study of T cells in Graves' hyperthyroidism and ophthalmopathy. Study observations and caveats: Model-based prediction identified ophthalmopathy a median about 6.8 months prior to its onset. Most clonotypes expanded in the thyroid (above 0.001) were also present in blood.

Amplification targeted TCR beta CDR3 regions from RNA transcripts. First-round RT-PCR with HTBI primers amplified the TCR CDR3 region. TCRdb re-derived calls from the multiplex PCR reads in MiXCR, one entry per CDR3 protein. This table holds a few hundred thousand distinct CDR3 sequences, approximately 15% found once. PBMCs came from 8.5 to 10 ml fresh peripheral blood. The clonotype comes from a woman between 25 and 40 years old with Graves' hyperthyroidism. Sequenced input: blood.

The CDR3 region is CASSLRRGRLTGHTEAFF. The DNA of the CDR3 is TGTGCCAGCAGCTTGCGTAGGGGGCGATTGACTGGCCACACTGAAGCTTTCTTT. The chain uses TRBV7-2 and TRBJ1-1; 7 nucleotides line up with TRBD1. Germline V gene lookup returns CDR1 SGHTA and CDR2 FQGNSA. The CDR3 has 18 residues. V was clipped by 3 bases and J by 3 bases; unmatched bases: 16.